Included here is one TCR beta chain sequence, with context. Its antigen is not identified. There were 1-10 million cryopreserved PBMC in the samples before DNA extraction. The data were taken from a study of long-term antiretroviral therapy in people with HIV. In germline, CDR1 is SGHRS, CDR2 YFSETQ. CDR3 length: 14 amino acids. Trimming took off 2 bases at V and 3 bases at J, with 9 bases between the two ends. At survey level, the immunoSEQ assay was run in its v3.0 version. Only in-frame clones appear in the TCRdb table, and some are missing; sequencing was by immunoSEQ multiplex PCR. The data hold about 28,000 clones, with roughly 90% observed a single time. Study-level results: Diversity went up after ART and still fell short of transplant donor controls.

The sample here was unsorted PBMCs, taken 0.5 years after starting antiretroviral therapy. The J gene is TRBJ2-1, the V gene TRBV5-1, with TRBD1 as a possible D gene (6 bases). This receptor was identified in a woman aged 18-29 years with HIV. The CDR3 DNA reads TGCGCCAGCAGCTTCCGGGACATCTACAATGAGCAGTTCTTC. Amino acids: CASSFRDIYNEQFF.